This passage covers 9 T cell receptor beta chains from one sample sequenced in a study of blood T cells in healthy people across ages. For the second PCR, which ran for about 6 to 11 cycles, a sample-barcoded 5' primer and a J-beta primer mix were used. TCRdb fed the 5' RACE reads into MiXCR, producing one record per CDR3 protein. This table has 600,000 or so distinct CDR3 sequences, 40% to 55% appearing once. Material: blood. The receptors shown here come from an elderly man in good health.

In regard to this clonotype: A junction boundary mismatches the germline segment, possibly from a read error. The chain links TRBV6-6 to TRBJ2-1; D is possibly TRBD2 (6 bases). The germline gives CDR1 MNHNY, CDR2 SVGAGI (reference sequence). There are 15 residues in the CDR3. The CDR3 DNA reads as TGTGTCAGCAGTTACCAGGGAGGTACCTACAATGAGCAGTTCTTC. Its translation: CVSSYQGGTYNEQFF.

This clonotype came up a few times. The genes are TRBV20-1 and TRBJ2-5, with 9 bases fitting TRBD2. Germline CDR1 is DFQATT and CDR2 is SNEGSKA (reference sequence). J lost 3 bases, V lost 6 bases, and 8 bases had no gene match. This CDR3 contains 14 residues. CDR3 nucleotides: TGCAGTGCCCCTCGGGCTAGCGGGGAAGAGACCCAGTACTTC. Amino acid sequence: CSAPRASGEETQYF.

This clonotype was seen a handful of times. This chain uses TRBV5-1 with TRBJ2-1; 9 nucleotides align to TRBD1. CDR1 is SGHRS and CDR2 is YFSETQ in the germline V gene. This CDR3 region has 15 residues. V shed 4 bases and J 5 bases; nucleotides not matched to a gene: 7. The CDR3 reads CASSPGTGNHNEQFF. CDR3 DNA sequence: TGCGCCAGCAGCCCGGGGACAGGGAACCACAATGAGCAGTTCTTC.

Turning to this clonotype: It may be a read error: a sequence one base away is much more abundant. The gene calls are TRBV6-5 and TRBJ2-5, with a tentative D call TRBD2 (6 bases). Germline V gene data show CDR1 as MNHEY and CDR2 as SVGAGI. The CDR3 runs 14 residues. Trimming removed 5 bases at V and 4 bases at J, with 14 bases between. This CDR3 is CASSDNPAGETQYF. The DNA of the CDR3 is TGTGCCAGCAGTGACAACCCAGCGGGAGAGACCCAGTACTTC.

This clonotype showed up just a few times. The chain has TRBV4-3 and TRBJ2-1, with a weak D call TRBD1 (6 bases). The germline V gene has CDR1 LGHNA and CDR2 YSLEER. The germline V and J ends were trimmed by 1 base and 5 bases, with 12 bases remaining between them. This CDR3 region has 15 residues. CDR3 residues: CASSQGWDTNNEQFF. In nucleotides, the CDR3 is TGCGCCAGCAGCCAAGGGTGGGACACTAACAATGAGCAGTTCTTC.

The V call is TRBV7-2, the J call TRBJ2-7; no clear D. Trimming removed 2 bases at V and 2 bases at J, with 13 bases between. This CDR3 is 15 amino acids long. Per the germline V gene, CDR1 is SGHTA and CDR2 is FQGNSA. The CDR3, as DNA: TGTGCCAGCAGCTTAAATTCTCCGGGTCCCTACGAGCAGTACTTC. Its protein product is CASSLNSPGPYEQYF.

The gene calls are TRBV7-9 and TRBJ2-3; TRBD2 agrees at 12 bases. The CDR3 length is 16 residues. V trimming: 5 bases; J trimming: 0 bases; junction bases outside the gene matches: 3. CDR1 is SEHNR, CDR2 FQNEAQ, per germline (reference sequence). The CDR3 DNA follows: TGTGCCAGCAGCCACGGGACTAGCGGGAGCACAGATACGCAGTATTTT. It is translated as CASSHGTSGSTDTQYF. Variable domain in full (rest from reference TRBV7-9 and TRBJ2-3): DTGVSQNPRHKITKRGQNVTFRCDPISEHNRLYWYRQTLGQGPEFLTYFQNEAQLEKSRLLSDRFSAERPKGSFSTLEIQRTEQGDSAMYLCASSHGTSGSTDTQYFGPGTRLTVL.

This clonotype has more than one count but fewer than ten. The chain carries TRBV29-1 and TRBJ2-3, with 8 bases matching TRBD2. The CDR3 runs to 15 residues. After removal of 1 base from V and 2 bases from J, the junction contained 5 bases not matched to a gene. CDR1 and CDR2 from the germline V gene are SQVTM and ANQGSEA. CDR3 DNA: TGCAGCGTTGAAGGCGTGCGGGGGGACACAGATACGCAGTATTTT. The encoded protein is CSVEGVRGDTDTQYF.

The rearrangement joins TRBV28 to TRBJ2-4; D might be TRBD2 (5 bases). The better agreement between TRBJ2-7 and the DNA end casts doubt on the J call. The CDR3 totals 15 residues. CDR1 is MDHEN, CDR2 SYDVKM, per germline. The CDR3 region has the DNA TGTGCCAGCAGCTCCCCGGGGAAAACCCCCTACGAGCAGTACTTC. This sequence encodes CASSSPGKTPYEQYF.